Here is one TCR beta chain with its context. Per the original data handling: Using reference gene primer amplification, nucleated cell counts were estimated. Profiled with immunoSEQ multiplex PCR; TCRdb holds only in-frame clones, not every one. From that table come the V and J calls and clone size; the DNA was used to work out D and trimming. The table records about 200,000 clones, 90% of them present only once. The sample belongs to a study of blood T cell repertoires in COVID-19. Study information: Spain, Italy and the United States supplied samples that represented acute and convalescent COVID-19. From T cells, B-cell-depleted T cells, or PBMCs came the material, which was cDNA or gDNA.

The length of the CDR3 is 17 residues. J was trimmed by 3 bases and V by 2 bases; bases with no gene match: 10. From germline, CDR1 is SGHTA and CDR2 FQGNSA. The chain couples TRBV7-2 to TRBJ2-3, with 8 bases lining up with TRBD1. The sequence derives from a middle-aged man with acute or convalescent COVID-19. The sequencing sample was made of peripheral blood. CDR3 nucleotide sequence: TGTGCCAGCAGCTTAAAAGGCTTAGGACAGGGTACAGATACGCAGTATTTT. The encoded protein is CASSLKGLGQGTDTQYF.